These 14 T cell receptor beta chains originate from one sample sequenced in a study of long-term antiretroviral therapy in people with HIV. Assay version v3.0 of immunoSEQ was used, and it was run at survey level. Clones were sequenced by immunoSEQ multiplex PCR, and TCRdb holds only the in-frame ones, with some missing. Of about 17,000 clones listed, under 85% are singletons. The sample here was unsorted PBMCs, taken 0.3 years after starting antiretroviral therapy. The receptors derive from a woman aged 50 to 60 with HIV.

The rearrangement uses TRBV4-2 and TRBJ2-1, with 7 bases lining up with TRBD2. The CDR3 is made up of 14 amino acids. CDR1 is LGHNA and CDR2 is YNFKEQ in the germline V gene. V was clipped by 3 bases and J by 7 bases; unmatched bases: 6. CDR3 sequence: CASSHRTGGNEQFF. Written as DNA, the CDR3 is TGTGCCAGCAGCCATCGAACGGGGGGTAATGAGCAGTTCTTC.

The chain employs TRBV9 and TRBJ2-5; 10 nucleotides match TRBD1. CDR3 length: 18 residues. The germline gives CDR1 SGDLS, CDR2 YYNGEE. J gave up 3 bases and V 4 bases, and 15 bases lay outside the gene matches. The CDR3 DNA is TGTGCCAGCAGCCCCCGTCCCGGGACAGGGGTCGGGGAAGAGACCCAGTACTTC. Translated, it gives CASSPRPGTGVGEETQYF.

The gene calls are TRBV6-5 and TRBJ1-2; TRBD1 might be the D (5 bases). Trimming stripped 4 bases from V and 8 bases from J, with 14 bases between. The germline CDR1 and CDR2 sequences are MNHEY and SVGAGI. The CDR3 consists of 13 residues. For the CDR3, the DNA is TGTGCCAGCAGTTTCGGGGGGGTCGGCGGCTACACCTTC. The encoded protein is CASSFGGVGGYTF.

The chain recombines TRBV5-1 with TRBJ1-1, with D possibly TRBD1 on 5 matching bases. Trimming removed 5 bases at V and 10 bases at J, with 21 bases between. Germline lookup yields CDR1 SGHRS and CDR2 YFSETQ. CDR3 size: 14 residues. Written as DNA, the CDR3 is TGCGCCAGCAGGGGGGGTACGGATCTTGAACTAGCTTTCTTT. Amino acids: CASRGGTDLELAFF.

This clone came up once. V and J are TRBV5-1 and TRBJ1-5; D gene ambiguous. The CDR3 totals 15 residues. V lost 0 bases to trimming and J lost 0 bases, with 7 bases between them. Germline V gene data show CDR1 as SGHRS and CDR2 as YFSETQ. CDR3: CASSLGGISNQPQHF. In DNA, the CDR3 is TGCGCCAGCAGCTTGGGTGGTATTAGCAATCAGCCCCAGCATTTT. Supplemented by reference TRBV5-1 and TRBJ1-5, the full variable domain reads KAGVTQTPRYLIKTRGQQVTLSCSPISGHRSVSWYQQTPGQGLQFLFEYFSETQRNKGNFPGRFSGRQFSNSRSEMNVSTLELGDSALYLCASSLGGISNQPQHFGDGTRLSIL.

The chain recombines TRBV7-6 with TRBJ2-3; TRBD2 might be the D (6 bases). This CDR3 has 16 amino acids. The ends were cut back, 0 bases at V and 4 bases at J, with 14 bases in the middle. From germline, CDR1 is SGHVS and CDR2 FNYEAQ. CDR3 loop: CASSLAGGALADTQYF. The CDR3 DNA reads as TGTGCCAGCAGCTTAGCTGGCGGGGCTTTAGCAGATACGCAGTATTTT. Based on the CDR3 plus reference TRBV7-6 and TRBJ2-3, the full variable domain is GAGVSQSPRYKVTKRGQDVALRCDPISGHVSLYWYRQALGQGPEFLTYFNYEAQQDKSGLPNDRFSAERPEGSISTLTIQRTEQRDSAMYRCASSLAGGALADTQYFGPGTRLTVL.

The gene calls are TRBV30 and TRBJ2-1, with 8 bases lining up with TRBD2. The CDR3 length is 15 residues. The germline V gene encodes CDR1 GTSNPN and CDR2 SVGIG (reference sequence). V trimming: 0 bases; J trimming: 6 bases; junction bases outside the gene matches: 7. The CDR3 region has the DNA TGTGCCTGGAGTGTACACGGGGGGGCCATCAATGAGCAGTTCTTC. This translates into CAWSVHGGAINEQFF.

In its sample, this clone was seen a few times. V is TRBV5-6 and J is TRBJ2-7; 10 bases are shared with TRBD1. This CDR3 has 15 amino acids. The junction had 5 bases not matched to a gene; V was cut back by 2 bases and J by 3 bases. Per the germline V gene, CDR1 is SGHDT and CDR2 is YYEEEE. The CDR3 loop reads CASSFRTGGIYEQYF. Here the CDR3 DNA reads TGTGCCAGCAGCTTTAGGACAGGGGGGATCTACGAGCAGTACTTC.

The table lists this clone with a few counts. This chain connects TRBV28 to TRBJ1-5; 7 nucleotides match TRBD1. Looked up from germline, CDR1 is MDHEN and CDR2 is SYDVKM. The length of the CDR3 is 15 residues. The V gene end was trimmed by 5 bases and the J gene end by 4 bases; junction bases not matched to a gene: 8. CDR3 DNA sequence: TGTGCCAGCAGTGGTAATACAGGGGCTAATCAGCCCCAGCATTTT. Translation: CASSGNTGANQPQHF.

The chain couples TRBV27 to TRBJ2-5, with TRBD1 identical over 7 bases. Germline V lookup: CDR1 MNHEY, CDR2 SMNVEV (reference sequence). V dropped 5 bases and J dropped 7; count of bases not matched to a gene: 13. This CDR3 has 15 amino acids. CDR3 amino acids: CASSPGYRGVLTQYF. In DNA, the CDR3 is TGTGCCAGCAGTCCCGGATACAGGGGAGTTTTGACCCAGTACTTC.

In DNA form, the CDR3 reads TGTGCCATCAAGATGATGACCGGGGAGCTGTTTTTT. It codes for CAIKMMTGELFF. This sequence joins TRBV10-3 and TRBJ2-2, with D unresolved. Germline V gene sequence: CDR1 ENHRY, CDR2 SYGVKD. The CDR3 covers 12 residues. Trimming left V 7 bases short and J 5 bases short, with 8 bases between.

The V gene is TRBV6-1, the J gene TRBJ2-7; 7 bases align to TRBD2. Per the germline V gene, CDR1 is MNHNS and CDR2 is SASEGT. Germline trimming cut 0 bases from V and 3 bases from J; bases unmatched to any gene: 5. The CDR3 is 15 residues long. CDR3 DNA: TGTGCCAGCAGTGAAGCGCGGCTAGCGGTCTACGAGCAGTACGTC. Amino acid sequence: CASSEARLAVYEQYV.

The gene calls are TRBV6-5 and TRBJ1-1; D remains unclear. Trimming pared 3 bases from V and 2 bases from J, leaving 13 bases between. The germline V gene has CDR1 MNHEY and CDR2 SVGAGI. The CDR3 totals 15 residues. The CDR3 region is CASSYGSTVNTEAFF. CDR3 sequence (DNA): TGTGCCAGCAGTTATGGCTCCACAGTTAACACTGAAGCTTTCTTT.

The gene calls are TRBV6-5 and TRBJ2-3; no definite D call. The V end was cut by 3 bases, the J end by 1 base, with 14 bases between. In germline, CDR1 is MNHEY, CDR2 SVGAGI. The CDR3 consists of 16 residues. The CDR3 loop reads CASSYSLNPGTDTQYF. DNA of the CDR3: TGTGCCAGCAGTTATTCTCTGAACCCGGGCACAGATACGCAGTATTTT.